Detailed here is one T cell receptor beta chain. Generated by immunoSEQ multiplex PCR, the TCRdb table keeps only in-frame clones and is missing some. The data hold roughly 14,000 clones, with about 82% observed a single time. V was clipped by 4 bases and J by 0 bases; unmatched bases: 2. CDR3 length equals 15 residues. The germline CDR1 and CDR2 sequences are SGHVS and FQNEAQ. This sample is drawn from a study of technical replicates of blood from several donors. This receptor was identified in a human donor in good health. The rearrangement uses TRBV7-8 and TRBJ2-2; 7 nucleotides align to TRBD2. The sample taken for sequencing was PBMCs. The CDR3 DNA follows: TGTGCCAGCAGCTCCGGGGGGACGAACACCGGGGAGCTGTTTTTT. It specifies CASSSGGTNTGELFF.